This T cell receptor (beta chain) was captured in a study of blood T cell repertoires in COVID-19. Repertoires were generated with immunoSEQ multiplex PCR, while TCRdb's copy carries only in-frame clones and drops some. The table includes around 200,000 clones, about 90% detected once. CDR3 length: 15 residues. Germline assignment: CDR1 SGHKS and CDR2 YYEKEE (reference sequence). Between the trimmed V and J ends, which lost 2 bases and 0 bases, there was a span of 12 bases. Sequencing was performed on peripheral blood. The rearrangement links TRBV5-5 to TRBJ2-7; D unresolved. The sequence was obtained from a man aged 65 to 79 with active or convalescent COVID-19. The CDR3 nucleotides are TGTGCCAGCAGCTTCATCAGAGGTCCCTCCTACGAGCAGTACTTC. This sequence encodes CASSFIRGPSYEQYF.